Following are 4 T cell receptor beta chains from one sample sequenced in a study of cytomegalovirus exposure and HLA in healthy donors. PCR amplification relied on 60 Vbeta primers (plus 13 Jbeta primers). Data came from immunoSEQ multiplex PCR; TCRdb stores just in-frame clones and leaves some out. The sample comprises around 200,000 clones, around 76% of which are singletons, and approximately 2% rests with the top ten. Sequenced: PBMCs. These receptors were collected from a man in his thirties or forties in good health and CMV-seronegative.

This clone was seen just once. The germline gene is not matched at one end of the junction; a read error may be the cause. The chain combines TRBV29-1 with TRBJ2-1; 13 nucleotides agree with TRBD2. Germline V CDR1 and CDR2: SQVTM, ANQGSEA. This CDR3 is 14 amino acids long. In DNA, the CDR3 is TGCAGCGTCCGGACTAGCGGGGGTGGGGTTGAGCAGCTCTTC. Amino acid sequence: CSVRTSGGGVEQLF.

The rearrangement joins TRBV13 to TRBJ2-7, with 7 bases aligning to TRBD2. This CDR3 is built from 17 residues. The germline CDR1 and CDR2 sequences are PRHDT and FYEKMQ (reference sequence). V shed 1 base, J shed 3 bases, and the junction held 12 bases outside the gene matches. CDR3: CASSLVGDLAASYEQYF. The CDR3 nucleotides read TGTGCCAGCAGCTTAGTAGGGGACCTAGCGGCGAGCTACGAGCAGTACTTC.

The rearrangement uses TRBV9 and TRBJ2-5, with D perhaps matching TRBD1 (6 bases). This CDR3 comprises 16 residues. The ends were cut back, 5 bases at V and 1 base at J, with 18 bases in the middle. Germline-derived CDR1 and CDR2 are SGDLS and YYNGEE. CDR3 DNA sequence: TGTGCCAGCAGTGATCTGCCAGGGGCGGTCCAAGAGACCCAGTACTTC. It codes for CASSDLPGAVQETQYF.

V usage is TRBV28 and J usage is TRBJ1-1; D is uncertain. The V and J ends lost 1 base and 6 bases respectively, with 9 bases between them. Germline V gene lookup returns CDR1 MDHEN and CDR2 SYDVKM. The CDR3 spans 13 residues. The CDR3 DNA reads TGTGCCAGCAGTTTATTATTTCCCCCTGAAGCTTTCTTT. This sequence encodes CASSLLFPPEAFF. The entire variable domain, with the rest obtained from reference TRBV28 and TRBJ1-1, is as follows: DVKVTQSSRYLVKRTGEKVFLECVQDMDHENMFWYRQDPGLGLRLIYFSYDVKMKEKGDIPEGYSVSREKKERFSLILESASTNQTSMYLCASSLLFPPEAFFGQGTRLTVV.